The 19 T cell receptor beta chains reported below all come from one sample, sequenced in a study of lymphopenia after photon versus proton radiotherapy. Data came from immunoSEQ multiplex PCR; TCRdb stores just in-frame clones and leaves some out. The sample has 65,000 to 75,000 clones, 80% to 90% seen once. Here the sequenced sample was peripheral blood, taken from a patient treated with proton-based radiotherapy. The receptors were sampled from a man of 80 years or more with esophageal cancer.

The chain joins TRBV5-6 to TRBJ2-1; no reliable D call. V lost 0 bases, J lost 9 bases, and 19 bases lay in between. The germline gives CDR1 SGHDT, CDR2 YYEEEE. The CDR3 is made up of 16 amino acids. CDR3 loop: CASSLGASQPLGEQFF. CDR3 coding DNA: TGTGCCAGCAGCTTGGGGGCGAGCCAACCATTGGGTGAGCAGTTCTTC.

CDR3 amino acids: CASSRNRQANNSPLHF. In nucleotides, the CDR3 is TGTGCCAGTAGTAGGAACCGGCAGGCAAACAATTCACCCCTCCACTTT. This chain uses TRBV19 with TRBJ1-6; no firm D call. Between the trimmed V and J ends, which lost 4 bases and 7 bases, there was a span of 17 bases. The CDR3 consists of 16 residues. CDR1 LNHDA and CDR2 SQIVND come from the germline V gene (reference sequence).

V is TRBV7-6 and J is TRBJ1-1; 7 bases line up with TRBD1. CDR1 SGHVS and CDR2 FNYEAQ come from the germline V gene. CDR3 length equals 13 residues. J was trimmed by 5 bases and V by 6 bases; bases with no gene match: 6. Here the CDR3 reads CASSPRQGTEAFF. The CDR3 bases are TGTGCCAGCAGTCCACGACAGGGTACTGAAGCTTTCTTT. The full variable domain, completed using reference TRBV7-6 and TRBJ1-1, is GAGVSQSPRYKVTKRGQDVALRCDPISGHVSLYWYRQALGQGPEFLTYFNYEAQQDKSGLPNDRFSAERPEGSISTLTIQRTEQRDSAMYRCASSPRQGTEAFFGQGTRLTVV.

The chain is built from TRBV9 and TRBJ2-7, with D uncertain. This CDR3 comprises 13 residues. Per germline, CDR1 SGDLS and CDR2 YYNGEE. With 0 bases removed from V and 7 bases from J, the gap between germline ends came to 11 bases. In DNA, the CDR3 is TGTGCCAGCAGCGTAGAGGGCAGCCGTGAGCAGTACTTC. Translation: CASSVEGSREQYF.

This sequence joins TRBV19 and TRBJ2-7, with TRBD2 as a possible D gene (6 bases). CDR1 LNHDA and CDR2 SQIVND come from the germline V gene (reference sequence). The CDR3 runs 13 residues. The germline V and J ends were trimmed by 3 bases and 3 bases, with 9 bases remaining between them. The CDR3 DNA reads TGTGCCAGTAGTATCGGGAGTGACTACGAGCAGTACTTC. This encodes CASSIGSDYEQYF.

The genes are TRBV4-3 and TRBJ1-6, with D perhaps TRBD1 (5 bases). Germline values: CDR1 LGHNA, CDR2 YSLEER. V lost 3 bases and J lost 10, with 13 bases in between. This CDR3 is built from 14 residues. The CDR3 region has the DNA TGCGCCAGCAGCCATCGACGGGACGGGTCACCCCTCCACTTT. This codes for CASSHRRDGSPLHF.

J is TRBJ2-7 and V is TRBV5-4, with 10 bases matching TRBD2. From germline, CDR1 is SGHNT and CDR2 YYREEE (reference sequence). The V gene end was trimmed by 3 bases and the J gene end by 0 bases; junction bases not matched to a gene: 3. The CDR3 contains 15 residues. The chain's CDR3 is CASSWTSGTSYEQYF. The CDR3 DNA sequence: TGTGCCAGCAGCTGGACTAGCGGAACCTCCTACGAGCAGTACTTC.

The chain recombines TRBV4-2 with TRBJ1-2; D unclear. The germline gives CDR1 LGHNA, CDR2 YNFKEQ. The CDR3 has 16 amino acids. Trimming shortened V by 3 bases and J by 2 bases, and 16 bases separated the two germline ends. The CDR3 region has the DNA TGTGCCAGCAGCCAGAGTCCCTCGATCCTAAACTATGGCTACACCTTC. Its protein is CASSQSPSILNYGYTF.

In its sample, this clone was seen a few times. An end of the junction differs from the germline gene, which may be a read error. CDR3 loop: CASSLEDRGGAF. CDR3 in DNA: TGTGCCAGCAGCTTAGAGGACAGGGGGGGAGCTTTT. This rearrangement joins TRBV7-2 to TRBJ1-1; 10 bases match TRBD1. Germline CDR1 reads SGHTA; CDR2 reads FQGNSA. The CDR3 runs 12 residues.

In its sample, this clone was seen a few times. V is TRBV15 and J is TRBJ1-2; no clear D gene. CDR1 and CDR2 from the germline V gene are LNHNV and YYDKDF (reference sequence). V gave up 3 bases and J gave up 7 bases, with 12 bases separating them. This CDR3 has 13 amino acids. CDR3 sequence reads: CATSSPAVSGYTF. The CDR3 DNA sequence: TGTGCCACCAGCAGCCCGGCAGTATCTGGCTACACCTTC.

This sequence joins TRBV5-1 and TRBJ1-1; D gene unclear. V lost 0 bases to trimming and J lost 7 bases, with 10 bases between them. Germline CDR1 is SGHRS and CDR2 is YFSETQ. This CDR3 is 13 amino acids long. The CDR3 DNA is TGCGCCAGCAGCTTGGACCCATTGGGTGAAGCTTTCTTT. This sequence encodes CASSLDPLGEAFF.

The CDR3 protein is CASGSTRQGRDYEQYF. DNA for the CDR3: TGTGCTAGTGGTTCAACCCGACAGGGTCGGGACTACGAGCAGTACTTC. This chain connects TRBV12-5 to TRBJ2-7; 7 positions agree with TRBD1. CDR1 LGHNT and CDR2 FRNRAP come from the germline V gene. The J segment lost 3 bases and the V segment lost 4 bases, leaving 12 bases of the junction unmatched. The CDR3 is made up of 16 amino acids.

The CDR3 sequence is CASSPSTNTEAFF. The CDR3 region has the DNA TGTGCCAGCTCACCCTCGACTAACACTGAAGCTTTCTTT. The chain has TRBV18 and TRBJ1-1; D gene uncertain. The CDR3 contains 13 residues. V lost 3 bases to trimming and J lost 2 bases, with 7 bases between them. Germline loops: CDR1 KGHSH, CDR2 LQKENI.

This rearrangement joins TRBV6-6 to TRBJ1-2; 7 nucleotides line up with TRBD1. Germline trimming cut 5 bases from V and 6 bases from J; bases unmatched to any gene: 6. The CDR3 has 13 residues. Germline V gene sequence: CDR1 MNHNY, CDR2 SVGAGI (reference sequence). CDR3 region: CASSMLQGNGYTF. CDR3 DNA: TGTGCCAGCAGTATGCTACAGGGGAATGGCTACACCTTC.

The V and J genes are TRBV5-1 and TRBJ2-7; no clear D. Trimming removed 1 base at V and 5 bases at J, with 16 bases between. This CDR3 comprises 15 residues. Germline V gives CDR1 SGHRS, CDR2 YFSETQ. The CDR3 coding sequence is TGCGCCAGCAGCTTGCCCCTGACGGGTACCAACGAGCAGTACTTC. Translation gives CASSLPLTGTNEQYF.

The chain recombines TRBV30 with TRBJ1-4, with 9 bases matching TRBD1. Germline V CDR1 and CDR2: GTSNPN, SVGIG (reference sequence). This CDR3 is built from 15 residues. The ends lost 1 base at V and 7 bases at J; junction bases unmatched: 7. CDR3 in DNA: TGTGCCTGGAGTGAAGGACAGGGGTTTTTTGAAAAACTGTTTTTT. Its protein product is CAWSEGQGFFEKLFF.

The chain employs TRBV5-4 and TRBJ1-2, with TRBD1 matching over 7 bases. CDR1 and CDR2 (germline): SGHNT, YYREEE (reference sequence). V shed 7 bases and J 2 bases; nucleotides not matched to a gene: 11. The CDR3 sequence is 15 residues long. CDR3 sequence (DNA): TGTGCCAGCGGGACCCCGACAGGGAGCAACTATGGCTACACCTTC. Translated, it gives CASGTPTGSNYGYTF.

The rearrangement links TRBV11-2 to TRBJ2-3; 11 bases are shared with TRBD2. Germline V CDR1 and CDR2: SGHAT, FQNNGV. V was clipped by 2 bases and J by 6 bases; unmatched bases: 10. The CDR3 totals 17 residues. The CDR3 DNA reads as TGTGCCAGCAGCTTAATTCTAGCGGGGGGCCGGATGGATACGCAGTATTTT. Its protein product is CASSLILAGGRMDTQYF.

This chain links TRBV10-3 with TRBJ1-2; the D is unclear. V was pared by 0 bases and J by 4 bases, with 18 bases between. The CDR3 is made up of 17 amino acids. The germline gives CDR1 ENHRY, CDR2 SYGVKD. The CDR3 loop reads CAISESYGQALSYGYTF. In DNA, the CDR3 is TGTGCCATCAGTGAGTCTTACGGGCAGGCCTTAAGCTATGGCTACACCTTC.